This T cell receptor beta chain was found in a study of patients and donors after allogeneic stem cell transplantation. This clonotype was seen only a few times. Using its own MiXCR run on the RT-PCR reads, TCRdb lists one record per CDR3 protein. The sample comprises approximately 160,000 distinct CDR3 sequences, roughly 31% of which are singletons, and 2.5% to 3.5% rests with the top ten. Trimming took 0 bases from V and 4 from J, leaving 10 bases between them. Germline V gene lookup returns CDR1 SGHRS and CDR2 YFSETQ. This CDR3 is 14 amino acids long. This sequence originates from a human donor who was either an allogeneic HSCT recipient or a stem cell or donor lymphocyte infusion donor (not recorded which). It is not recorded whose cells these are; they may come from a transplant donor. What was sequenced was blood, either unsorted or a sorted T cell fraction (not recorded which). The chain is built from TRBV5-1 and TRBJ2-5, with D perhaps TRBD1 or TRBD2 (5 bases each). CDR3 DNA: TGCGCCAGCAGCTTGGTGTCAGGGAGAGAGACCCAGTACTTC. Its protein product is CASSLVSGRETQYF.